This TCR beta chain derives from a study of neurological immune-mediated disorders. Study details: Of the approximately 34 patients with multiple sclerosis, roughly 30 had relapsing-remitting MS, whereas the remaining 3 had secondary progressive MS.

Unsorted libraries were prepared from 2 million PBMCs that had been stored at -80 C. This clonotype was picked up a small number of times. Its antigen remains unknown. Broader study findings: The greatest TCR clonal expansion occurred in HTLV-1-associated myelopathy and the least in multiple sclerosis, which fell below healthy controls.

The CDR3 extends over 16 amino acids. Trimming pared 4 bases from V and 2 bases from J, leaving 13 bases between. Germline values: CDR1 SGHKS, CDR2 YYEKEE (reference sequence). The cDNA was generated by 5'RACE with 10-nucleotide random UMIs. In TCRdb, the 5' RACE reads were re-called with MiXCR into one record per CDR3 protein. The data hold fewer than 60,000 distinct CDR3 sequences, with 3% to 4.5% observed a single time. The sequencing sample was made of PBMCs. The V call is TRBV5-5, the J call TRBJ2-6; either TRBD1 or TRBD2 may fit D (5 bases each). The sequence came from a man aged 55 to 70 with multiple sclerosis. This chain's CDR3 is CASSRGEVPGANVLTF. CDR3 coding DNA: TGTGCCAGCAGCCGGGGCGAGGTGCCTGGGGCCAACGTCCTGACTTTC.